The T cell receptor beta chain under discussion was sequenced for a study of blood T cell repertoires in COVID-19. Germline-derived CDR1 and CDR2 are MDHEN and SYDVKM. Trimming took off 6 bases at V and 4 bases at J, with 10 bases between the two ends. The CDR3 covers 13 residues. Sequenced by immunoSEQ multiplex PCR; TCRdb stores in-frame clones only, minus some. The data contain about 160,000 clones, approximately 86% of them singletons. Sequenced input: peripheral blood. The chain has TRBV28 and TRBJ1-5, with D possibly matching TRBD1 (6 bases). The receptor was isolated from a woman in her fifties or sixties who had recovered from COVID-19. For the CDR3, the DNA is TGTGCCAGCAGCCGCGGACAGAATCAGCCCCAGCATTTT. Translating it yields CASSRGQNQPQHF. Full variable domain (rest looked up from reference TRBV28 and TRBJ1-5): DVKVTQSSRYLVKRTGEKVFLECVQDMDHENMFWYRQDPGLGLRLIYFSYDVKMKEKGDIPEGYSVSREKKERFSLILESASTNQTSMYLCASSRGQNQPQHFGDGTRLSIL.